This T cell receptor (beta chain) was captured in a study of blood T cells in healthy people across ages. Comment on this clonotype: Its antigen is currently unknown.

Losses at the gene ends were 7 bases for V and 1 base for J; bases not matched to a gene: 5. The V gene's germline CDR1 is ENHRY and CDR2 SYGVKD. The CDR3 length is 16 residues. Findings and limits, study-wide: The unsorted PBMCs prevented any conclusive comparison of naive versus antigen-experienced cells.

Using a J-beta primer mix together with a sample-barcoded 5' primer, a second PCR was run for roughly 6 to 11 cycles. TCRdb re-analysed the 5' RACE reads in MiXCR, keeping a single row per CDR3 protein. The data hold approximately 730,000 distinct CDR3 sequences, with 40% to 65% observed a single time. The chain recombines TRBV10-3 with TRBJ2-3; 13 positions match TRBD2. The sequence came from a man at least 80 years old in good health. The material sequenced was blood. The CDR3 region is CAITGLAGAGTDTQYF. In nucleotides, the CDR3 is TGTGCCATCACAGGACTAGCGGGAGCTGGCACAGATACGCAGTATTTT.